A selection of T cell receptor beta chains follows, all from one sample in a study of blood T cells in healthy people across ages. TCRdb recomputed calls from the 5' RACE reads with MiXCR, one row per CDR3 protein. The data show 710,000 or so distinct CDR3 sequences, approximately 30% seen once. The sequenced sample was blood. These receptor sequences come from an elderly woman in good health. Each CDR3 is given with its conserved first and last residue. The D gene is left open where the match is weak. The size field is filled for only some rows; it gives once, few, many or a size class.

D	size	J	V	DNA	CDR3
TRBD2	.	TRBJ2-1	TRBV7-2	TGTGCCAGCAGCTCATCATCTAGCGGGGGGGGCTATGAGCAGTTCTTC	CASSSSSSGGGYEQFF
TRBD2	once	TRBJ2-7	TRBV20-1	TGCAGTGCCCCGATGAGCGGGGCCCCCTCCTACGAGCAGTACTTC	CSAPMSGAPSYEQYF
.	.	TRBJ1-4	TRBV20-1	TGCAGTGCTAGAGAAGGGACGGGAAACGTAAAACTGTTTTTT	CSAREGTGNVKLFF
TRBD1	few	TRBJ2-7	TRBV6-1	TGTGCCAGCAGTGAATTTCCGGGACAGAGCTCCTACGAGCAGTACTTC	CASSEFPGQSSYEQYF
.	many	TRBJ2-3	TRBV7-2	TGTGCCAGCAGCTTGGCCGGGACCTTTAGCACAGATACGCAGTATTTT	CASSLAGTFSTDTQYF
TRBD1	.	TRBJ1-5	TRBV12-3/TRBV12-4	TGTGCCAGCAGTAAACGGACAGGTTATAATCAGCCCCAGCATTTT	CASSKRTGYNQPQHF
.	many	TRBJ2-7	TRBV7-2	TGTGCCAGCAACTTAGATGCAGTCCTTCGCGAGCAGTACTTC	CASNLDAVLREQYF
TRBD1	many	TRBJ1-1	TRBV15	TGTGCCACCAGCAGCAGGGGGACGAGCACTGAAGCTTTCTTT	CATSSRGTSTEAFF
TRBD1	.	TRBJ2-7	TRBV5-8	TGTGCCAGCAGCTTCAGGGGGATCGGCGAGCAGTACTTC	CASSFRGIGEQYF
TRBD2	.	TRBJ2-1	TRBV7-3	TGTGCCAGCAGCGCCGGGGGGACCTACAATGAGCAGTTCTTC	CASSAGGTYNEQFF
TRBD1	.	TRBJ1-2	TRBV20-1	TGCAGTGCTAGAGAGCCCCTGAAGGACAGGGAAGGCTACACCTTC	CSAREPLKDREGYTF
.	many	TRBJ1-6	TRBV7-2	TGTGCCAGCAGCTTGCACCGTGAGAATTCACCCCTCCACTTT	CASSLHRENSPLHF
.	.	TRBJ1-5	TRBV10-2	TGCGCCAGCAGTGAGTCGAGGGGGGCCGGTCAGCCCCAGCATTTT	CASSESRGAGQPQHF
.	few	TRBJ1-1	TRBV6-1	TGTGCCAGCAGCGCCCCGGACGAGGTAAACACTGAAGCTTTCTTT	CASSAPDEVNTEAFF
TRBD1	many	TRBJ2-5	TRBV7-6	TGTGCCAGCAGCTGGGGACAGGGGGCGGGGGAGACCCAGTACTTC	CASSWGQGAGETQYF
TRBD1	.	TRBJ2-2	TRBV19	TGTGCCAGTAGACACACCGGGACAGCGAACACCGGGGAGCTGTTTTTT	CASRHTGTANTGELFF
.	many	TRBJ2-3	TRBV3-1	TGTGCCAGCAGCCAACGGGCAAGCACAGATACGCAGTATTTT	CASSQRASTDTQYF
TRBD1	many	TRBJ1-2	TRBV5-6	TGTGCCAGCAGCCCGCAGACAGGGGCCGGGGACTATGGCTACACCTTC	CASSPQTGAGDYGYTF
.	.	TRBJ2-7	TRBV2	TGTGCCAGCAGTGCGCTTATCGGGACCTACAATGGGCAGTACTTC	CASSALIGTYNGQYF
TRBD2	many	TRBJ2-3	TRBV18	TGTGCCAGCTCACCGGAGGTAGCGGGGGGTTCAGATACGCAGTATTTT	CASSPEVAGGSDTQYF
TRBD2	.	TRBJ2-4	TRBV19	TGTGCCAGTAAGGAGGCTAGCGGTAAAAACATTCAGTACTTC	CASKEASGKNIQYF
TRBD2	once	TRBJ2-3	TRBV4-3	TGCGCCAGCAGCCAAGATGGAGCGGGGTGGACAGATACGCAGTATTTT	CASSQDGAGWTDTQYF
.	many	TRBJ1-1	TRBV7-9	TGTGCCAGCAGTCAAACTGACGGGAACACTGAAGCTTTCTTT	CASSQTDGNTEAFF
.	many	TRBJ2-5	TRBV20-1	TGCAGTACAAAGGGGAAGGGACCCCCTCGGTACTTC	CSTKGKGPPRYF
TRBD1	.	TRBJ2-6	TRBV5-1	TGCGCCAGCAGCTTGGACGGGACAGCTGGGGCCAACGTCCTGACTTTC	CASSLDGTAGANVLTF
.	.	TRBJ1-1	TRBV6-2/TRBV6-3	TGTGCCAGCAGCCGGGGACCTCTAAGGACTAAAGCTTTCTTT	CASSRGPLRTKAFF
.	many	TRBJ2-1	TRBV6-6	TGTGCCAGCAAGGCACGAAGATCGGTGGTTTACAATGAGCAGTTCTTC	CASKARRSVVYNEQFF
.	many	TRBJ2-7	TRBV29-1	TGCAGCGTTCGAGTTTTGAAGAACGAGCAGTACTTC	CSVRVLKNEQYF
TRBD2	many	TRBJ2-7	TRBV20-1	TGCAGTGCCAGGGAGGGGCTAGCGGGGGAATACGAGCAGTACTTC	CSAREGLAGEYEQYF
TRBD1	many	TRBJ2-7	TRBV5-1	TGCGCCAGCAGCCGGGACAGGGTCGCCTACGAGCAGTACTTC	CASSRDRVAYEQYF
.	many	TRBJ2-5	TRBV20-1	TGCAGTGCAGAGATAGGGTCGGAGCAAGAGACCCAGTACTTC	CSAEIGSEQETQYF